Listed here are 27 T cell receptor beta chains from one sample, sequenced in a study of cytomegalovirus exposure and HLA in healthy donors. 60 Vbeta and 13 Jbeta primers were used in PCR. Profiling relied on immunoSEQ multiplex PCR, and the TCRdb table lists in-frame clones only, not all of them. The data hold 130,000 to 150,000 clones, with 82% observed a single time. Sequenced input: PBMCs. The receptors come from a woman between 55 and 75 years old in good health and CMV-seropositive.

The chain combines TRBV7-6 with TRBJ2-1, with 7 bases fitting TRBD1. V lost 5 bases to trimming and J lost 5 bases; unmatched junction nucleotides: 3. The CDR3 contains 13 residues. Germline V gives CDR1 SGHVS, CDR2 FNYEAQ. CDR3 in amino acids: CASSPGTDNEQFF. CDR3 coding DNA: TGTGCCAGCAGCCCAGGGACAGACAATGAGCAGTTCTTC.

The rearrangement uses TRBV27 and TRBJ2-5; possible D gene TRBD1, 6 bases. The J call may be mistaken, given a closer DNA end match to TRBJ2-7. CDR1 and CDR2 (germline): MNHEY, SMNVEV (reference sequence). The CDR3 is 13 residues long. The CDR3 coding sequence is TGTGCCAGCAGACCGGGACACTACTACGAGCAGTACTTC. Amino acid sequence: CASRPGHYYEQYF.

CDR3 bases: TGCAGCGTTGAGGGGCAGGGAAACACCGGGGAGCTGTTTTTT. It yields the protein CSVEGQGNTGELFF. This sequence joins TRBV29-1 and TRBJ2-2; possible D gene TRBD1, 5 bases. Trimming stripped 3 bases from V and 2 bases from J, with 10 bases between. The V gene's germline CDR1 is SQVTM and CDR2 ANQGSEA. CDR3 length: 14 residues.

This clone was found a few times. The CDR3 reads CASSRRGQGYEQYF. DNA for the CDR3: TGTGCCAGCAGTCGCCGCGGACAGGGTTACGAGCAGTACTTC. The chain is built from TRBV28 and TRBJ2-7, with 8 bases aligning to TRBD1. Germline values: CDR1 MDHEN, CDR2 SYDVKM. The CDR3 spans 14 residues. V trimming: 5 bases; J trimming: 4 bases; junction bases outside the gene matches: 7.

The V call is TRBV4-1, the J call TRBJ2-2, with TRBD2 identical over 7 bases. Germline-derived CDR1 and CDR2 are MGHRA and YSYEKL. The CDR3 covers 17 residues. Trimming at V came to 3 bases and at J to 4 bases, leaving 11 bases not matched to a gene. CDR3 residues: CASSHLPGGGSTGELFF. The CDR3 DNA follows: TGCGCCAGCAGCCACCTCCCGGGGGGAGGGTCCACCGGGGAGCTGTTTTTT.

The chain carries TRBV29-1 and TRBJ2-3; 10 positions agree with TRBD1. The trim removed 3 bases at V and 7 bases at J, leaving 7 bases unmatched. CDR1 is SQVTM, CDR2 ANQGSEA, per germline. The CDR3 consists of 14 residues. CDR3 bases: TGCAGCGTTGAGGACAGGGGGGAACTTTATACGCAGTATTTT. Amino acid sequence: CSVEDRGELYTQYF.

The chain employs TRBV7-9 and TRBJ2-5, with 13 nucleotides matching TRBD2. Germline V CDR1 and CDR2: SEHNR, FQNEAQ (reference sequence). The CDR3 is made up of 16 amino acids. V shed 3 bases and J 2 bases; nucleotides not matched to a gene: 3. The CDR3 here is CASSFWTSGSQETQYF. The CDR3 bases are TGTGCCAGCAGCTTCTGGACTAGCGGGAGTCAAGAGACCCAGTACTTC. Together with reference TRBV7-9 and TRBJ2-5, the CDR3 gives the full variable domain: DTGVSQNPRHKITKRGQNVTFRCDPISEHNRLYWYRQTLGQGPEFLTYFQNEAQLEKSRLLSDRFSAERPKGSFSTLEIQRTEQGDSAMYLCASSFWTSGSQETQYFGPGTRLLVL.

The chain has TRBV7-9 and TRBJ2-5; D is possibly TRBD2 (6 bases). V shed 0 bases and J shed 5 bases, with 16 bases lying between them. The length of the CDR3 is 16 residues. Per germline, CDR1 SEHNR and CDR2 FQNEAQ (reference sequence). The CDR3 protein is CASSLANRERKETQYF. DNA for the CDR3: TGTGCCAGCAGCTTAGCGAATCGGGAGAGGAAGGAGACCCAGTACTTC.

V and J are TRBV6-1 and TRBJ2-2; tentatively, D is TRBD2 (5 bases). CDR3 length: 16 residues. V lost 2 bases and J 0 bases, leaving 10 bases between the germline ends. Germline CDR1 is MNHNS and CDR2 is SASEGT. The CDR3 spells CASSERLTTNTGELFF. The CDR3 coding sequence is TGTGCCAGCAGTGAACGGCTGACTACGAACACCGGGGAGCTGTTTTTT.

The V call is TRBV14, the J call TRBJ2-5; TRBD2 matches at 8 bases. CDR3 length: 16 amino acids. The germline CDR1 and CDR2 sequences are SGHDN and FVKESK. With V trimmed by 1 base and J by 1 base, 5 bases remained unmatched. CDR3 region: CASSQGPGLGQETQYF. CDR3 nucleotides: TGTGCCAGCAGCCAAGGGCCGGGACTAGGCCAAGAGACCCAGTACTTC.

In its sample, this clone was seen a few times. The rearrangement links TRBV18 to TRBJ2-2, with 9 bases aligning to TRBD1. The V segment lost 2 bases and the J segment 6 bases; nucleotides outside the gene matches: 7. The CDR3 runs to 16 residues. The germline V gene has CDR1 KGHSH and CDR2 LQKENI. CDR3 protein: CASSPDPTGGAGELFF. CDR3 bases: TGTGCCAGCTCACCAGATCCTACAGGGGGCGCCGGGGAGCTGTTTTTT.

The chain combines TRBV18 with TRBJ2-7, with TRBD1 matching over 7 bases. This CDR3 region has 15 residues. The germline gives CDR1 KGHSH, CDR2 LQKENI. The trim removed 2 bases at V and 5 bases at J, leaving 9 bases unmatched. CDR3 nucleotide sequence: TGTGCCAGCTCACCATACGTCACAGGGGACCACGAGCAGTACTTC. Its protein is CASSPYVTGDHEQYF. Full variable domain (remainder filled in from reference TRBV18 and TRBJ2-7): NAGVMQNPRHLVRRRGQEARLRCSPMKGHSHVYWYRQLPEEGLKFMVYLQKENIIDESGMPKERFSAEFPKEGPSILRIQQVVRGDSAAYFCASSPYVTGDHEQYFGPGTRLTVT.

This clone was recorded a few times. Other nucleotide sequences in the sample specify the same CDR3. The chain has TRBV9 and TRBJ2-3; tentatively, D is TRBD2 (5 bases). This CDR3 comprises 16 residues. V gave up 0 bases and J gave up 0 bases, with 11 bases separating them. The germline CDR1 and CDR2 sequences are SGDLS and YYNGEE. The CDR3 DNA follows: TGTGCCAGCAGCGTAGTCGGTGGGAGTAGCACAGATACGCAGTATTTT. Translated: CASSVVGGSSTDTQYF.

DNA of the CDR3: TGTGCCAGCAGCTTTGGGCTAGCGGAAAGCACAGATACGCAGTATTTT. Its translation is CASSFGLAESTDTQYF. The rearrangement joins TRBV13 to TRBJ2-3; 7 positions match TRBD2. V shed 3 bases and J 0 bases; nucleotides not matched to a gene: 6. The germline V gene encodes CDR1 PRHDT and CDR2 FYEKMQ (reference sequence). This CDR3 has 16 residues.

This clone was counted a single time. The chain recombines TRBV2 with TRBJ1-1; TRBD1 might be the D (5 bases). Germline assignment: CDR1 SNHLY and CDR2 FYNNEI. V shed 4 bases and J shed 7 bases, with 7 bases lying between them. This CDR3 comprises 11 residues. As DNA, the CDR3 is TGTGCCAGCAGTGTTACAGGTGAAGCTTTCTTT. Translation gives CASSVTGEAFF.

This clone turned up a few times. The chain employs TRBV4-1 and TRBJ1-5; D gene ambiguous. The germline V gene has CDR1 MGHRA and CDR2 YSYEKL. Trimming took off 2 bases at V and 6 bases at J, with 8 bases between the two ends. There are 13 residues in the CDR3. The CDR3 protein is CASSQQGGQPQHF. The CDR3 DNA reads TGCGCCAGCAGCCAACAAGGAGGTCAGCCCCAGCATTTT.

V gene TRBV28 combines with J gene TRBJ2-2, with 9 positions matching TRBD1. CDR3 length: 16 amino acids. Germline-derived CDR1 and CDR2 are MDHEN and SYDVKM. V lost 5 bases and J lost 0; bases outside the gene matches: 4. The CDR3 DNA follows: TGTGCCAGCAGTACCGGGACAGGGCCGAACACCGGGGAGCTGTTTTTT. Translating it yields CASSTGTGPNTGELFF.

This clone was detected only once. The V gene is TRBV7-8, the J gene TRBJ2-1; no reliable D call. The germline CDR1 and CDR2 sequences are SGHVS and FQNEAQ. The CDR3 loop spans 15 amino acids. V was cut by 2 bases and J by 5 bases, with 13 bases left in between. The CDR3 DNA reads TGTGCCAGCAGCTTATTCGGCTCCGGAGACAATGAGCAGTTCTTC. Translating gives CASSLFGSGDNEQFF.

This rearrangement joins TRBV29-1 to TRBJ2-7, with 7 bases matching TRBD2. Germline trimming cut 6 bases from V and 4 bases from J; bases unmatched to any gene: 9. Germline CDR1 is SQVTM and CDR2 is ANQGSEA. The CDR3 covers 13 residues. DNA of the CDR3: TGCAGCGTCCTCGGGCTAGCGGATTACGAGCAGTACTTC. Encoded protein: CSVLGLADYEQYF.

The chain combines TRBV2 with TRBJ2-1, with D maybe TRBD2 (6 bases). This CDR3 has 14 residues. Trimming stripped 6 bases from V and 5 bases from J, with 14 bases between. Germline V CDR1 and CDR2: SNHLY, FYNNEI. In nucleotides, the CDR3 is TGTGCCAGCAGGTGGGACTCCCCCCACAATGAGCAGTTCTTC. Protein product: CASRWDSPHNEQFF. Full variable domain (missing parts from reference TRBV2 and TRBJ2-1): EPEVTQTPSHQVTQMGQEVILRCVPISNHLYFYWYRQILGQKVEFLVSFYNNEISEKSEIFDDQFSVERPDGSNFTLKIRSTKLEDSAMYFCASRWDSPHNEQFFGPGTRLTVL.

The chain couples TRBV6-5 to TRBJ2-7; no reliable D call. V was pared by 2 bases and J by 1 base, with 15 bases between. The CDR3 totals 16 residues. Germline CDR1 is MNHEY and CDR2 is SVGAGI. CDR3 DNA sequence: TGTGCCAGCAGTTACCTGTCCAGCGCAGATTCCTACGAGCAGTACTTC. Its protein product is CASSYLSSADSYEQYF.

The chain couples TRBV11-2 to TRBJ2-3, with D perhaps matching TRBD2 (6 bases). The CDR3 sequence is 13 residues long. The germline gives CDR1 SGHAT, CDR2 FQNNGV. V was shortened by 2 bases and J by 5 bases, with 8 bases between the two germline ends. The CDR3 loop is CASSLRRVDTQYF. Written as DNA, the CDR3 is TGTGCCAGCAGCTTAAGGAGGGTAGATACGCAGTATTTT.

This chain uses TRBV7-3 with TRBJ2-3; D is perhaps TRBD1 (6 bases). Germline V lookup: CDR1 SGHTA, CDR2 FQGTGA. The CDR3 has 16 amino acids. V shed 1 base and J shed 1 base, with 12 bases lying between them. The CDR3 loop is CASSLMLGAGTDTQYF. Here the CDR3 DNA reads TGTGCCAGCAGCTTAATGCTGGGGGCGGGCACAGATACGCAGTATTTT. The complete variable domain, with remaining parts taken from reference TRBV7-3 and TRBJ2-3, reads GAGVSQTPSNKVTEKGKYVELRCDPISGHTALYWYRQSLGQGPEFLIYFQGTGAADDSGLPNDRFFAVRPEGSVSTLKIQRTERGDSAVYLCASSLMLGAGTDTQYFGPGTRLTVL.

The chain has TRBV15 and TRBJ1-1, with a tentative D call TRBD1 (6 bases). Trimming cost V 5 bases and J 8 bases, with 15 bases left between them. This CDR3 is built from 13 residues. Germline values: CDR1 LNHNV, CDR2 YYDKDF (reference sequence). CDR3 bases: TGTGCCACCAGCTCCGGGCAGGGGCGGGAAGCTTTCTTT. Residues: CATSSGQGREAFF. Full variable domain (rest looked up from reference TRBV15 and TRBJ1-1): DAMVIQNPRYQVTQFGKPVTLSCSQTLNHNVMYWYQQKSSQAPKLLFHYYDKDFNNEADTPDNFQSRRPNTSFCFLDIRSPGLGDTAMYLCATSSGQGREAFFGQGTRLTVV.

This clone was observed once. This chain connects TRBV7-5 to TRBJ1-2; TRBD1, the table's D call, was not compared with the DNA. TRBV7-5 constitutes a pseudogene. CDR3 length equals 14 residues. The CDR3 region has the DNA TGTGCCAGAAGCTTATATCCAGCTAACTATGGCTACACCTTC. Amino acid sequence: CARSLYPANYGYTF.

The V and J genes are TRBV10-3 and TRBJ2-5, with D possibly TRBD1 on 6 matching bases. This CDR3 is 13 amino acids long. Trimming stripped 3 bases from V and 2 bases from J, with 7 bases between. The germline V gene encodes CDR1 ENHRY and CDR2 SYGVKD. The chain's CDR3 is CAISEGQQETQYF. The DNA of the CDR3 is TGTGCCATCAGTGAAGGACAGCAAGAGACCCAGTACTTC.

The chain has TRBV5-1 and TRBJ2-3; D is unresolved. CDR1 and CDR2 (germline): SGHRS, YFSETQ. There are 15 residues in the CDR3. Trimming shortened V by 0 bases and J by 7 bases, and 15 bases separated the two germline ends. DNA of the CDR3: TGCGCCAGCAGCTTGGACCCCGTAAGGCGGAATACGCAGTATTTT. Translation gives CASSLDPVRRNTQYF.